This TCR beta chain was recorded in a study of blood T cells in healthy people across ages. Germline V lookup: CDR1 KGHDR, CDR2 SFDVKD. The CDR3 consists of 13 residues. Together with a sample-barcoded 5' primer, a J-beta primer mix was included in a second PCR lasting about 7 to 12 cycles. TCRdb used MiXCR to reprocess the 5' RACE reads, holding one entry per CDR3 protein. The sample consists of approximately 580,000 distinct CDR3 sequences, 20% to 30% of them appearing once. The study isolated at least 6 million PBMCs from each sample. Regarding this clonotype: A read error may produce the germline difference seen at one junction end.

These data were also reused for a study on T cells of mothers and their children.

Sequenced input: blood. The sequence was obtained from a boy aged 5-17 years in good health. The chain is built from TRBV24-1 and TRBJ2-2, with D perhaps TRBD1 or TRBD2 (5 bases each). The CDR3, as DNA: TGTGCCACTGGGACGGCGAACACCGGGGAGCCGTTTTTT. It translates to CATGTANTGEPFF.